This is a list of T cell receptor beta chains from one sample in a study of blood T cell repertoires in COVID-19. TCRdb's copy holds only in-frame clones and misses some; the assay was immunoSEQ multiplex PCR. The sample holds some 65,000 clones, 80% seen once. Sequenced material: peripheral blood. The origin of the receptors is a human donor in a cohort sampled during active COVID-19. CDR3s include the opening cysteine and the closing phenylalanine or tryptophan. D genes are given only for firm matches. Rows may omit the clone size; those that give it use once, few, many or a size class.

d_gene: TRBD1
v_gene: TRBV28
j_gene: TRBJ2-7
abundance: -
CDR3aa: CASSLGQGAGEQYF
CDR3nt: TGTGCCAGCAGTTTAGGACAGGGGGCTGGTGAGCAGTACTTC

d_gene: TRBD2
v_gene: TRBV5-1
j_gene: TRBJ2-3
abundance: -
CDR3aa: CASSGGRFTDTQYF
CDR3nt: TGCGCCAGCAGCGGCGGGAGGTTCACAGATACGCAGTATTTT

d_gene: TRBD2
v_gene: TRBV7-2
j_gene: TRBJ2-1
abundance: -
CDR3aa: CASSLGGLAGAGNEQFF
CDR3nt: TGTGCCAGCAGCTTAGGGGGACTAGCGGGAGCGGGCAATGAGCAGTTCTTC

d_gene: -
v_gene: TRBV19
j_gene: TRBJ2-6
abundance: -
CDR3aa: CAGREAGANVLTF
CDR3nt: TGTGCCGGCAGGGAGGCTGGGGCCAACGTCCTGACTTTC

d_gene: -
v_gene: TRBV11-1
j_gene: TRBJ2-7
abundance: -
CDR3aa: CASSLGRARAYEQYF
CDR3nt: TGTGCCAGCAGCTTAGGGAGGGCCCGAGCCTACGAGCAGTACTTC

d_gene: -
v_gene: TRBV28
j_gene: TRBJ1-2
abundance: -
CDR3aa: CASSPLGRWGYTF
CDR3nt: TGTGCCAGCAGTCCCCTGGGCCGGTGGGGCTACACCTTC

d_gene: -
v_gene: TRBV19
j_gene: TRBJ1-1
abundance: -
CDR3aa: CASNARGNTEAFF
CDR3nt: TGTGCCAGTAATGCACGGGGGAACACTGAAGCTTTCTTT

d_gene: TRBD2
v_gene: TRBV28
j_gene: TRBJ2-6
abundance: -
CDR3aa: CASRGEAGAPSGANVLTF
CDR3nt: TGTGCCAGCAGGGGGGAAGCGGGAGCTCCCTCTGGGGCCAACGTCCTGACTTTC

d_gene: TRBD1
v_gene: TRBV7-2
j_gene: TRBJ2-7
abundance: few
CDR3aa: CASSLRDRGGYEQYF
CDR3nt: TGTGCCAGCAGCCTCCGGGACAGGGGAGGGTACGAGCAGTACTTC

d_gene: -
v_gene: TRBV4-3
j_gene: TRBJ1-4
abundance: -
CDR3aa: CASSQGQWNEKLFF
CDR3nt: TGCGCCAGCAGCCAAGGACAGTGGAATGAAAAACTGTTTTTT

d_gene: TRBD2
v_gene: TRBV11-2
j_gene: TRBJ2-3
abundance: -
CDR3aa: CASSLERGSTDTQYF
CDR3nt: TGTGCCAGCAGCCTCGAGCGGGGAAGCACAGATACGCAGTATTTT

d_gene: -
v_gene: TRBV7-2
j_gene: TRBJ1-1
abundance: -
CDR3aa: CASSLVRGKTEAFF
CDR3nt: TGTGCCAGCAGCTTAGTTCGGGGTAAGACTGAAGCTTTCTTT

d_gene: -
v_gene: TRBV6-5
j_gene: TRBJ1-6
abundance: -
CDR3aa: CASSYLTGGDSPLHF
CDR3nt: TGTGCCAGCAGTTACCTCACTGGGGGGGATTCACCCCTCCACTTT

d_gene: TRBD1
v_gene: TRBV28
j_gene: TRBJ1-1
abundance: -
CDR3aa: CASRDRTGPNTEAFF
CDR3nt: TGTGCCAGCAGGGATCGGACAGGGCCGAACACTGAAGCTTTCTTT

d_gene: TRBD2
v_gene: TRBV6-2/TRBV6-3
j_gene: TRBJ2-6
abundance: -
CDR3aa: CASTPGGSGANVLTF
CDR3nt: TGTGCCAGCACCCCGGGGGGGAGTGGGGCCAACGTCCTGACTTTC

d_gene: TRBD1
v_gene: TRBV28
j_gene: TRBJ1-1
abundance: -
CDR3aa: CACGRGPSYTEAFF
CDR3nt: TGTGCCTGTGGCAGGGGGCCGTCGTACACTGAAGCTTTCTTT

d_gene: -
v_gene: TRBV5-4
j_gene: TRBJ2-3
abundance: -
CDR3aa: CATHPSGRSDTQYF
CDR3nt: TGTGCCACCCACCCCAGCGGTCGATCAGATACGCAGTATTTT

d_gene: -
v_gene: TRBV5-1
j_gene: TRBJ2-7
abundance: few
CDR3aa: CASSRDSYEQYF
CDR3nt: TGCGCCAGCAGCCGGGACTCCTACGAGCAGTACTTC

d_gene: TRBD2
v_gene: TRBV10-3
j_gene: TRBJ2-3
abundance: once
CDR3aa: CAISESTSGSSALGDTQYF
CDR3nt: TGTGCCATCAGTGAGTCGACTAGCGGGAGTTCGGCATTAGGAGATACGCAGTATTTT

d_gene: -
v_gene: TRBV6-2/TRBV6-3
j_gene: TRBJ2-5
abundance: -
CDR3aa: CASSFGTLQETQYF
CDR3nt: TGTGCCAGCAGTTTCGGGACTCTACAAGAGACCCAGTACTTC

d_gene: -
v_gene: TRBV6-2/TRBV6-3
j_gene: TRBJ2-6
abundance: -
CDR3aa: CASSSHGNSGANVLTF
CDR3nt: TGTGCCAGCAGTTCTCACGGGAACTCTGGGGCCAACGTCCTGACTTTC

d_gene: -
v_gene: TRBV4-1
j_gene: TRBJ2-1
abundance: many
CDR3aa: CASSQGWEGANEQFF
CDR3nt: TGCGCCAGCAGCCAAGGCTGGGAAGGGGCGAATGAGCAGTTCTTC

d_gene: -
v_gene: TRBV6-2/TRBV6-3
j_gene: TRBJ1-1
abundance: -
CDR3aa: CASSYRGGADTEAFF
CDR3nt: TGTGCCAGCAGTTACCGGGGGGGCGCGGACACTGAAGCTTTCTTT

d_gene: TRBD1
v_gene: TRBV7-8
j_gene: TRBJ1-2
abundance: -
CDR3aa: CASSQQGPRYGYTF
CDR3nt: TGTGCCAGCAGCCAACAGGGGCCTCGCTATGGCTACACCTTC

d_gene: -
v_gene: TRBV30
j_gene: TRBJ1-2
abundance: -
CDR3aa: CAWTHEANYGYTF
CDR3nt: TGTGCCTGGACCCACGAAGCGAACTATGGCTACACCTTC

d_gene: TRBD1
v_gene: TRBV28
j_gene: TRBJ2-5
abundance: few
CDR3aa: CASSRQGSETQYF
CDR3nt: TGTGCCAGCAGTCGACAGGGGTCAGAGACCCAGTACTTC

d_gene: TRBD1
v_gene: TRBV30
j_gene: TRBJ2-7
abundance: -
CDR3aa: CAWEQGLSYEQYF
CDR3nt: TGTGCCTGGGAACAGGGGCTATCCTACGAGCAGTACTTC

d_gene: -
v_gene: TRBV29-1
j_gene: TRBJ2-7
abundance: -
CDR3aa: CSARLGAYEQYF
CDR3nt: TGCAGCGCCCGACTAGGAGCCTACGAGCAGTACTTC

d_gene: TRBD2
v_gene: TRBV12-3/TRBV12-4
j_gene: TRBJ2-5
abundance: -
CDR3aa: CASSLILAETQYF
CDR3nt: TGTGCCAGCAGTTTAATACTAGCGGAGACCCAGTACTTC